The present TCR beta chain was sequenced within a study of T cell responses to AZD1222 COVID-19 vaccine. Using immunoSEQ multiplex PCR, the repertoire was profiled, and TCRdb retains in-frame clones only, with some absent. The table has approximately 61,000 clones, around 81% seen once. CDR1 and CDR2 from the germline V gene are MDHEN and SYDVKM. V shed 3 bases, J shed 5 bases, and the junction held 8 bases outside the gene matches. The CDR3 consists of 16 residues. The J gene is TRBJ1-1, the V gene TRBV28; 11 nucleotides agree with TRBD1. Source: peripheral blood, taken 28 days after the second AZD1222 dose. The clonotype was recovered from an adult who received the AZD1222 COVID-19 vaccine. The CDR3 spells CASSFRGQGVSTEAFF. The CDR3, as DNA: TGTGCCAGCAGTTTCCGGGGACAGGGGGTCTCGACTGAAGCTTTCTTT.